Each of the 26 T cell receptor beta chains below was sequenced from the same sample in a study of T cell clones after liver transplantation (dated by TCRdb to between 2017 and 2020). Receptors were amplified or captured by the immunoSEQ multiplex PCR assay. What TCRdb holds here is the immuneACCESS table cut down to in-frame rearrangements. Part of the clones is not present; checked against another copy, under half of the missing clones reflect an unresolved V gene, and the others are unexplained. The sample table contains approximately 70,000 clones; only one count was recorded for around 84% of them. In total, the top ten clones hold more than 2% of the sample. Sequenced material: CD4+ T cells from blood, taken about 50 months after liver transplant. The source is a human patient who received a liver transplant. Some T cells may have been brought in with the graft after a transplant.

The chain couples TRBV29-1 to TRBJ2-1; D may be TRBD1 (5 bases). V was shortened by 0 bases and J by 4 bases, with 13 bases between the two germline ends. CDR1 is SQVTM and CDR2 is ANQGSEA in the germline V gene. This CDR3 region has 15 residues. CDR3 in DNA: TGCAGCGTTGAAGATGCCCAGGGCCAATACAATGAGCAGTTCTTC. Translating gives CSVEDAQGQYNEQFF.

The chain links TRBV21-1 to TRBJ2-7. TRBV21-1 is a pseudogene locus. The CDR3 runs to 11 residues. The CDR3: CASSANYEQYF. The CDR3 DNA follows: TGTGCCAGCAGCGCCAACTACGAGCAGTACTTC.

The chain is built from TRBV28 and TRBJ1-2; tentatively, D is TRBD1 (5 bases). Looked up from germline, CDR1 is MDHEN and CDR2 is SYDVKM. Between the trimmed V and J ends, which lost 7 bases and 8 bases, there was a span of 14 bases. The CDR3 is made up of 12 amino acids. Written as DNA, the CDR3 is TGTGCCAGCAACCCAGGGCAGGGCGGCTACACCTTC. Translation gives CASNPGQGGYTF.

This clone was observed a single time. The J gene is TRBJ2-1, the V gene TRBV28; 7 bases agree with TRBD2. Per germline, CDR1 MDHEN and CDR2 SYDVKM. The CDR3 is made up of 15 amino acids. With 7 bases clipped from V and 4 bases from J, the junction kept 10 bases outside the gene matches. The DNA of the CDR3 is TGTGCCAGCACTCCCCTAGCGGTGGGATACAATGAGCAGTTCTTC. As protein: CASTPLAVGYNEQFF.

This clone was seen only a few times. The chain links TRBV7-6 to TRBJ1-2, with unresolved D. The germline V gene encodes CDR1 SGHVS and CDR2 FNYEAQ. The V gene lost 10 bases and the J gene lost 4 bases, with 16 bases spanning the gap. The CDR3 length is 13 residues. Here the CDR3 DNA reads TGTGCCACCCTGTCCCCTAAGGGCTATGGCTACACCTTC. This codes for CATLSPKGYGYTF.

The chain joins TRBV19 to TRBJ2-2; 8 positions agree with TRBD1. The CDR3 consists of 16 residues. Germline loops: CDR1 LNHDA, CDR2 SQIVND (reference sequence). Unmatched junction bases numbered 14, after V lost 7 bases and J lost 7 bases. The CDR3 DNA is TGTGCCAGTAACTTCCCAGGGGGCGAGCGAAACGGGGAGCTGTTTTTT. Protein: CASNFPGGERNGELFF. The full variable domain, in which reference TRBV19 and TRBJ2-2 provide the parts outside the CDR3, is DGGITQSPKYLFRKEGQNVTLSCEQNLNHDAMYWYRQDPGQGLRLIYYSQIVNDFQKGDIAEGYSVSREKKESFPLTVTSAQKNPTAFYLCASNFPGGERNGELFFGEGSRLTVL.

This chain links TRBV7-2 with TRBJ1-1, with D possibly TRBD1 on 6 matching bases. The CDR3 is made up of 13 amino acids. V was cut by 3 bases and J by 4 bases, with 9 bases left in between. The germline CDR1 and CDR2 sequences are SGHTA and FQGNSA. CDR3 bases: TGTGCCAGCAGCTTGGGGGCTTTCACTGAAGCTTTCTTT. Translated, it gives CASSLGAFTEAFF.

The chain couples TRBV30 to TRBJ2-3; 10 bases match TRBD2. The junction had 3 bases not matched to a gene; V was cut back by 0 bases and J by 6 bases. This CDR3 is 14 amino acids long. CDR1 is GTSNPN, CDR2 SVGIG, per germline (reference sequence). CDR3 amino acids: CAWSVGLASDTQYF. The CDR3 coding sequence is TGTGCCTGGAGTGTGGGACTAGCGTCGGATACGCAGTATTTT.

This chain links TRBV7-3 with TRBJ2-1, with TRBD1 as a possible D gene (6 bases). The V gene's germline CDR1 is SGHTA and CDR2 FQGTGA. The germline V and J ends were trimmed by 4 bases and 4 bases, with 11 bases remaining between them. There are 14 residues in the CDR3. CDR3 DNA: TGTGCCAGCAGCTCCACAGGGTCATACAATGAGCAGTTCTTC. This codes for CASSSTGSYNEQFF.

This sequence joins TRBV11-2 and TRBJ2-6; D is perhaps TRBD2 (5 bases). The germline CDR1 and CDR2 sequences are SGHAT and FQNNGV. The CDR3 runs 16 residues. V was shortened by 0 bases and J by 2 bases, with 8 bases between the two germline ends. CDR3 in amino acids: CASSLDAGTGANVLTF. In DNA form, the CDR3 reads TGTGCCAGCAGCTTAGATGCGGGCACTGGGGCCAACGTCCTGACTTTC.

The gene calls are TRBV18 and TRBJ2-7; tentatively, D is TRBD2 (6 bases). Germline V gene lookup returns CDR1 KGHSH and CDR2 LQKENI. This CDR3 has 13 residues. V was pared by 4 bases and J by 2 bases, with 9 bases between. The CDR3: CASSLPGAYEQYF. In nucleotides, the CDR3 is TGTGCCAGCTCACTACCGGGGGCCTACGAGCAGTACTTC.

This CDR3 is CASRSGLTNQPQHF. Written as DNA, the CDR3 is TGTGCCAGTAGATCGGGACTGACCAATCAGCCCCAGCATTTT. The chain links TRBV19 to TRBJ1-5, with D possibly being TRBD1 (5 bases). The length of the CDR3 is 14 residues. CDR1 LNHDA and CDR2 SQIVND come from the germline V gene (reference sequence). V lost 6 bases and J 3 bases, leaving 12 bases between the germline ends.

The chain's CDR3 is CASSKLAGDSYEQYF. The CDR3 nucleotides are TGTGCCAGCAGCAAACTAGCGGGAGACTCCTACGAGCAGTACTTC. The chain links TRBV28 to TRBJ2-7, with 11 bases matching TRBD2. From germline, CDR1 is MDHEN and CDR2 SYDVKM. The CDR3 consists of 15 residues. The ends lost 6 bases at V and 0 bases at J; junction bases unmatched: 4.

V and J are TRBV13 and TRBJ2-5; the D gene is possibly TRBD1 (6 bases). This CDR3 is 14 amino acids long. Trimming shortened V by 5 bases and J by 1 base, and 11 bases separated the two germline ends. The V gene's germline CDR1 is PRHDT and CDR2 FYEKMQ (reference sequence). CDR3 in DNA: TGTGCCAGCAGCCAGGGACACCTCCAAGAGACCCAGTACTTC. Translation gives CASSQGHLQETQYF.

This chain connects TRBV6-5 to TRBJ2-7; the D is unclear. CDR3 length: 11 amino acids. Per the germline V gene, CDR1 is MNHEY and CDR2 is SVGAGI. Trimming cost V 6 bases and J 5 bases, with 8 bases left between them. The CDR3 spells CASSARNEQYF. The CDR3 DNA sequence: TGTGCCAGCAGCGCACGGAACGAGCAGTACTTC.

The chain is built from TRBV7-9 and TRBJ2-6, with 7 bases that match TRBD1. The junction had 13 bases not matched to a gene; V was cut back by 5 bases and J by 0 bases. This CDR3 is 19 amino acids long. The germline V gene has CDR1 SEHNR and CDR2 FQNEAQ (reference sequence). CDR3: CASSRTLGQFSSGANVLTF. CDR3 nucleotide sequence: TGTGCCAGCAGCCGGACCTTGGGACAGTTCTCCTCTGGGGCCAACGTCCTGACTTTC.

The chain links TRBV5-6 to TRBJ1-4; D call uncertain. CDR1 is SGHDT and CDR2 is YYEEEE in the germline V gene. This CDR3 spans 17 amino acids. The V and J ends lost 5 bases and 5 bases respectively, with 22 bases between them. CDR3 sequence (DNA): TGTGCCAGCAGTTCATTCAGGTCCCCTCAAATAAATGAAAAACTGTTTTTT. Encoded protein: CASSSFRSPQINEKLFF. Full variable domain (outside the CDR3, taken from reference TRBV5-6 and TRBJ1-4): DAGVTQSPTHLIKTRGQQVTLRCSPKSGHDTVSWYQQALGQGPQFIFQYYEEEERQRGNFPDRFSGHQFPNYSSELNVNALLLGDSALYLCASSSFRSPQINEKLFFGSGTQLSVL.

J is TRBJ1-1 and V is TRBV28; D is possibly TRBD1 (6 bases). Between the trimmed V and J ends, which lost 3 bases and 4 bases, there was a span of 21 bases. Germline V gives CDR1 MDHEN, CDR2 SYDVKM. This CDR3 has 17 amino acids. The CDR3 DNA sequence: TGTGCCAGCAGTTTGCTCAGGGGCTACCTCCGTGGCACTGAAGCTTTCTTT. It codes for CASSLLRGYLRGTEAFF.

This clone was seen just once. The gene calls are TRBV4-2 and TRBJ1-4; D ambiguous. Trimming pared 3 bases from V and 3 bases from J, leaving 11 bases between. The CDR3 has 15 residues. CDR1 and CDR2 (germline): LGHNA, YNFKEQ. The CDR3 region has the DNA TGTGCCAGCAGCCAGGCATTTGGAGCTAATGAAAAACTGTTTTTT. This translates into CASSQAFGANEKLFF.

The chain joins TRBV29-1 to TRBJ1-2, with TRBD1 matching 7 bases. CDR1 SQVTM and CDR2 ANQGSEA come from the germline V gene. The CDR3 extends over 13 amino acids. V lost 2 bases to trimming and J lost 8 bases; unmatched junction nucleotides: 8. The CDR3 sequence: CSVEMTGFGGYTF. The CDR3 nucleotides read TGCAGCGTTGAAATGACAGGGTTCGGCGGCTACACCTTC.

The V call is TRBV4-3, the J call TRBJ2-3, with D uncertain. V lost 4 bases, J lost 10 bases, and 12 bases lay in between. Germline V CDR1 and CDR2: LGHNA, YSLEER. This CDR3 has 12 amino acids. The CDR3 sequence is CASSRENGAQYF. The CDR3 region has the DNA TGCGCCAGCAGCCGAGAGAATGGGGCGCAGTATTTT.

The chain recombines TRBV5-6 with TRBJ1-4; D is perhaps TRBD1 (6 bases). V lost 6 bases and J 4 bases, leaving 19 bases between the germline ends. Germline V gene sequence: CDR1 SGHDT, CDR2 YYEEEE. This CDR3 is built from 16 residues. CDR3 DNA sequence: TGTGCCAGCACCATTCTGATCGGGGGCGGTAATGAAAAACTGTTTTTT. Residues: CASTILIGGGNEKLFF. The entire variable domain, with the rest obtained from reference TRBV5-6 and TRBJ1-4, is as follows: DAGVTQSPTHLIKTRGQQVTLRCSPKSGHDTVSWYQQALGQGPQFIFQYYEEEERQRGNFPDRFSGHQFPNYSSELNVNALLLGDSALYLCASTILIGGGNEKLFFGSGTQLSVL.

This chain connects TRBV7-3 to TRBJ2-2; 7 bases agree with TRBD2. V was pared by 4 bases and J by 5 bases, with 4 bases of the junction left unmatched. The germline V gene encodes CDR1 SGHTA and CDR2 FQGTGA. The CDR3 is 14 amino acids. CDR3: CASSSGRETGELFF. The CDR3 coding sequence is TGTGCCAGCAGCTCGGGGCGGGAGACCGGGGAGCTGTTTTTT.

The chain is built from TRBV10-2 and TRBJ2-1; TRBD1 matches at 7 bases. Germline trimming cut 7 bases from V and 10 bases from J; bases unmatched to any gene: 10. The CDR3 runs to 13 residues. Germline CDR1 and CDR2: WSHSY and SAAADI. CDR3 coding DNA: TGCGCCAGCAACATGAAGGGGGCAGGGGAGCAGTTCTTC. This translates into CASNMKGAGEQFF.

The J gene is TRBJ1-4, the V gene TRBV7-9; TRBD1 is a possible D gene (6 bases). The CDR3 length is 16 residues. Germline-derived CDR1 and CDR2 are SEHNR and FQNEAQ (reference sequence). V shed 3 bases and J shed 2 bases, with 13 bases lying between them. CDR3 in DNA: TGTGCCAGCAGCTTGGGCAGGGGAGCGACTAATGAAAAACTGTTTTTT. Protein product: CASSLGRGATNEKLFF.

This clone has only a few counts. DNA for the CDR3: TGTGCCAGTACCCGGAGGGGGGAGGATTACGAGCAGTACTTC. It yields the protein CASTRRGEDYEQYF. The chain is built from TRBV19 and TRBJ2-7; D is tentatively TRBD1 or TRBD2 (6 bases each). Trimming left V 7 bases short and J 4 bases short, with 17 bases between. The CDR3 has 14 residues. Germline lookup yields CDR1 LNHDA and CDR2 SQIVND (reference sequence).